This T cell receptor (beta chain) was found in a study of T cell changes during pregnancy in multiple sclerosis. The CDR3 is made up of 16 amino acids. Germline values: CDR1 SGHAT, CDR2 FQNNGV. Germline trimming cut 5 bases from V and 0 bases from J; bases unmatched to any gene: 7. A single count supports this clone. Profiling relied on immunoSEQ multiplex PCR, and the TCRdb table lists in-frame clones only, not all of them. This sample has 78,000 or so clones, with approximately 90% found just once. The sequenced sample was peripheral blood, obtained before pregnancy. The clonotype comes from a female donor with multiple sclerosis, enrolled in a pregnancy study. The chain couples TRBV11-2 to TRBJ2-3; 8 bases line up with TRBD2. The CDR3 sequence is CASSPGQRGSTDTQYF. For the CDR3, the DNA is TGTGCCAGCAGCCCCGGGCAGCGGGGGAGCACAGATACGCAGTATTTT.